The 29 T cell receptor beta chains given below trace back to one sample, sequenced in a study of T-cell memory formation after mild COVID-19. MiXCR was run by TCRdb on the 5' RACE reads, yielding one entry per CDR3 protein. The repertoire holds fewer than 350,000 distinct CDR3 sequences, about a sixth seen once, with 20% to 25% in the top ten. Material for sequencing was PBMCs or a T cell subset sorted from them (not recorded which). Receptors originate from a young man who had mild COVID-19 (a few samples of this study predate the infection). Cell type and time point are not known.

This clonotype came up many times. The V gene is TRBV20-1, the J gene TRBJ2-5; D unresolved. Germline V gene lookup returns CDR1 DFQATT and CDR2 SNEGSKA (reference sequence). V was trimmed by 1 base and J by 2 bases, leaving 11 bases between them. There are 14 residues in the CDR3. The CDR3 loop is CSARGYSKQETQYF. The CDR3 DNA follows: TGCAGTGCTAGAGGATACTCGAAGCAAGAGACCCAGTACTTC.

This clonotype was counted many times. V and J are TRBV20-1 and TRBJ2-5; TRBD2 agrees at 8 bases. The V gene end was trimmed by 1 base and the J gene end by 1 base; junction bases not matched to a gene: 5. From germline, CDR1 is DFQATT and CDR2 SNEGSKA (reference sequence). CDR3 size: 15 residues. Here the CDR3 DNA reads TGCAGTGCTAGAGGGACTAGCTGGGCCCAAGAGACCCAGTACTTC. Its protein product is CSARGTSWAQETQYF.

J is TRBJ1-2 and V is TRBV6-5; the D gene is possibly TRBD1 (5 bases). V was trimmed by 8 bases and J by 2 bases, leaving 18 bases between them. CDR3 length equals 15 residues. In germline, CDR1 is MNHEY, CDR2 SVGAGI. The CDR3 DNA sequence: TGTGCCAGCTCATCAACCGGGACTTCAAACTATGGCTACACCTTC. This codes for CASSSTGTSNYGYTF.

The sample holds many counts of this clonotype. CDR3 loop: CASESSGNTIYF. The DNA for the CDR3 is TGTGCCAGTGAGAGCTCTGGAAACACCATATATTTT. V and J are TRBV12-3 or TRBV12-4 and TRBJ1-3; D remains unclear. The CDR3 runs 12 residues. V was trimmed by 9 bases and J by 0 bases, leaving 6 bases between them.

This clonotype was seen a few times. The chain joins TRBV7-9 to TRBJ1-1; D possibly corresponds to TRBD1 (5 bases). The CDR3 is 13 amino acids. Germline V CDR1 and CDR2: SEHNR, FQNEAQ (reference sequence). Trimming removed 3 bases at V and 9 bases at J, with 14 bases between. CDR3 protein: CASSLAGLFQAFF. CDR3 in DNA: TGTGCCAGCAGCTTGGCGGGACTTTTCCAAGCTTTCTTT.

This clonotype was seen only a few times. The CDR3 region has the DNA TGTGCCAGCAGCTATTTCGACTCTGGGGCCAACGTCCTGACTTTC. Translating gives CASSYFDSGANVLTF. The chain is built from TRBV11-2 and TRBJ2-6; the D is unclear. Germline CDR1 is SGHAT and CDR2 is FQNNGV. The CDR3 covers 15 residues. Deletions cut 4 bases from V and 0 bases from J, with 7 bases between.

The chain employs TRBV5-1 and TRBJ2-3; TRBD1 matches at 7 bases. The CDR3 loop spans 14 amino acids. The V gene's germline CDR1 is SGHRS and CDR2 YFSETQ. Trimming removed 5 bases from V and 5 bases from J; junction bases left unmatched: 8. The CDR3 loop reads CASSPTGLEDTQYF. CDR3 sequence (DNA): TGCGCCAGCAGTCCGACAGGGCTTGAAGATACGCAGTATTTT. Based on the CDR3 plus reference TRBV5-1 and TRBJ2-3, the full variable domain is KAGVTQTPRYLIKTRGQQVTLSCSPISGHRSVSWYQQTPGQGLQFLFEYFSETQRNKGNFPGRFSGRQFSNSRSEMNVSTLELGDSALYLCASSPTGLEDTQYFGPGTRLTVL.

Many counts were recorded for this clonotype. J is TRBJ1-5 and V is TRBV5-1; weak D call: TRBD1 (5 bases). The CDR3 runs 14 residues. Trimming removed 0 bases from V and 3 bases from J, with 7 bases in between. Germline loops: CDR1 SGHRS, CDR2 YFSETQ. The CDR3 bases are TGCGCCAGCAGCTTGGGGGACCTCAATCAGCCCCAGCATTTT. Its protein product is CASSLGDLNQPQHF.

A few counts support this clonotype. V usage is TRBV19 and J usage is TRBJ2-1, with TRBD2 matching over 10 bases. V lost 3 bases, J lost 10 bases, and 9 bases stayed unmatched. CDR1 is LNHDA, CDR2 SQIVND, per germline (reference sequence). The CDR3 runs to 15 residues. The DNA for the CDR3 is TGTGCCAGTAGTATGCTAGCGGGGGCGGTAGGAGAGCAGTTCTTC. Translating gives CASSMLAGAVGEQFF. Full variable domain (rest looked up from reference TRBV19 and TRBJ2-1): DGGITQSPKYLFRKEGQNVTLSCEQNLNHDAMYWYRQDPGQGLRLIYYSQIVNDFQKGDIAEGYSVSREKKESFPLTVTSAQKNPTAFYLCASSMLAGAVGEQFFGPGTRLTVL.

The V gene is TRBV5-1, the J gene TRBJ2-5; possible D gene TRBD1, 6 bases. Germline loops: CDR1 SGHRS, CDR2 YFSETQ. The CDR3 is 14 residues long. V lost 1 base and J 3 bases, leaving 10 bases between the germline ends. This chain's CDR3 is CASSLQGLEETQYF. The DNA for the CDR3 is TGCGCCAGCAGCTTGCAGGGGTTGGAAGAGACCCAGTACTTC.

The chain employs TRBV9 and TRBJ2-2; D remains unclear. CDR3 size: 14 residues. V gave up 7 bases and J gave up 2 bases, with 12 bases separating them. Germline V CDR1 and CDR2: SGDLS, YYNGEE. CDR3 sequence: CASEPGGNTGELFF. The CDR3 DNA sequence: TGTGCCAGCGAACCAGGTGGCAACACCGGGGAGCTGTTTTTT.

The chain's CDR3 is CSAPSLAGGTNEQFF. CDR3 nucleotides: TGCAGTGCTCCCTCACTAGCGGGGGGTACCAATGAGCAGTTCTTC. The rearrangement uses TRBV20-1 and TRBJ2-1, with 12 bases that match TRBD2. Per germline, CDR1 DFQATT and CDR2 SNEGSKA (reference sequence). The CDR3 consists of 15 residues. V lost 5 bases and J lost 6; bases outside the gene matches: 8.

The chain has TRBV5-1 and TRBJ1-4; D is ambiguous. Trimming left V 4 bases short and J 7 bases short, with 17 bases between. The CDR3 has 15 amino acids. Germline V lookup: CDR1 SGHRS, CDR2 YFSETQ. The CDR3 region has the DNA TGCGCCAGCAGCCCGGGCGGCCACAAATCTGAAAAACTGTTTTTT. This translates into CASSPGGHKSEKLFF. The full variable domain, with the rest looked up from reference TRBV5-1 and TRBJ1-4, is KAGVTQTPRYLIKTRGQQVTLSCSPISGHRSVSWYQQTPGQGLQFLFEYFSETQRNKGNFPGRFSGRQFSNSRSEMNVSTLELGDSALYLCASSPGGHKSEKLFFGSGTQLSVL.

In this sample, this clonotype turned up many times. V usage is TRBV7-2 and J usage is TRBJ2-4; D is undetermined. Germline V gene sequence: CDR1 SGHTA, CDR2 FQGNSA. V lost 2 bases, J lost 0 bases, and 5 bases lay in between. This CDR3 has 14 residues. The CDR3 protein is CASSLLLAKNIQYF. The DNA for the CDR3 is TGTGCCAGCAGCTTACTACTAGCCAAAAACATTCAGTACTTC.

The chain links TRBV7-2 to TRBJ1-3; D gene unclear. The germline V gene encodes CDR1 SGHTA and CDR2 FQGNSA. The CDR3 is made up of 17 amino acids. The V gene lost 1 base and the J gene lost 4 bases, with 17 bases spanning the gap. CDR3 sequence reads: CASSLGLIRSSGNTIYF. CDR3 nucleotide sequence: TGTGCCAGCAGCTTAGGTCTGATACGGTCCTCGGGAAACACCATATATTTT.

The chain has TRBV12-5 and TRBJ1-1; D remains unclear. The V gene lost 7 bases and the J gene lost 2 bases, with 11 bases spanning the gap. This CDR3 spans 13 amino acids. Germline CDR1 is LGHNT and CDR2 is FRNRAP. Written as DNA, the CDR3 is TGTGCTAGTGCCCGTCAAGCTAACACTGAAGCTTTCTTT. Protein: CASARQANTEAFF. Full variable domain (remainder filled in from reference TRBV12-5 and TRBJ1-1): DARVTQTPRHKVTEMGQEVTMRCQPILGHNTVFWYRQTMMQGLELLAYFRNRAPLDDSGMPKDRFSAEMPDATLATLKIQPSEPRDSAVYFCASARQANTEAFFGQGTRLTVV.

The chain couples TRBV6-1 to TRBJ2-2; 7 nucleotides align to TRBD2. J was trimmed by 3 bases and V by 3 bases; bases with no gene match: 4. This CDR3 spans 15 amino acids. Germline assignment: CDR1 MNHNS and CDR2 SASEGT. CDR3 protein: CASSDLAGDTGELFF. CDR3 nucleotides: TGTGCCAGCAGTGACTTAGCGGGTGACACCGGGGAGCTGTTTTTT.

This chain joins TRBV20-1 and TRBJ2-3; D possibly corresponds to TRBD2 (5 bases). Germline assignment: CDR1 DFQATT and CDR2 SNEGSKA (reference sequence). The CDR3 length is 16 residues. The ends were cut back, 2 bases at V and 5 bases at J, with 20 bases in the middle. The CDR3 is CSARTLAHDGGDTQYF. CDR3 bases: TGCAGTGCTAGAACGCTAGCCCATGACGGTGGAGATACGCAGTATTTT.

This clonotype has more than one count but fewer than ten. V is TRBV11-2 and J is TRBJ2-1; 7 nucleotides align to TRBD2. The CDR3 length is 13 residues. CDR1 SGHAT and CDR2 FQNNGV come from the germline V gene. Losses at the gene ends were 5 bases for V and 8 bases for J; bases not matched to a gene: 6. The DNA for the CDR3 is TGTGCCAGCAGCCCGGCTACTAGCGATGAGCAGTTCTTC. This gives the protein CASSPATSDEQFF.

The chain joins TRBV7-2 to TRBJ1-1; no definite D call. Germline values: CDR1 SGHTA, CDR2 FQGNSA. The length of the CDR3 is 13 residues. The V end was cut by 5 bases, the J end by 3 bases, with 10 bases between. The CDR3 DNA is TGTGCCAGCAGCATTAGTGTTGACACTGAAGCTTTCTTT. Protein sequence: CASSISVDTEAFF.

This clonotype appeared a few times. In nucleotides, the CDR3 is TGTGCCAGCAGCTTACGGGGGGCGATTGGCAATCAGCCCCAGCATTTT. The encoded protein is CASSLRGAIGNQPQHF. This chain connects TRBV7-2 to TRBJ1-5; D is perhaps TRBD1 (6 bases). V lost 2 bases and J 2 bases, leaving 13 bases between the germline ends. Per the germline V gene, CDR1 is SGHTA and CDR2 is FQGNSA. The CDR3 extends over 16 amino acids.

This chain connects TRBV4-1 to TRBJ1-4; D remains ambiguous. The CDR3 has 16 residues. Germline V CDR1 and CDR2: MGHRA, YSYEKL. Trimming shortened V by 3 bases and J by 0 bases, and 11 bases separated the two germline ends. DNA of the CDR3: TGCGCCAGCAGCCAGGTGGGCCGGGCAACTAATGAAAAACTGTTTTTT. Encoded protein: CASSQVGRATNEKLFF.

The J gene is TRBJ2-5, the V gene TRBV6-2 or TRBV6-3; TRBD2 aligns across 9 bases. Per germline, CDR1 MNHEY and CDR2 SVGEGT. V dropped 6 bases and J dropped 1; count of bases not matched to a gene: 6. The CDR3 is 15 residues long. As DNA, the CDR3 is TGTGCCAGCAGACGATTTAGCGGGAGCCAAGAGACCCAGTACTTC. It translates to CASRRFSGSQETQYF.

The chain has TRBV5-1 and TRBJ2-1; possibly TRBD2 for D (5 bases). CDR1 SGHRS and CDR2 YFSETQ come from the germline V gene. CDR3 size: 13 residues. V shed 3 bases and J shed 6 bases, with 10 bases lying between them. CDR3 DNA: TGCGCCAGCAGCTCACGGAGGAGCAATGAGCAGTTCTTC. The encoded protein is CASSSRRSNEQFF.

This chain connects TRBV5-1 to TRBJ2-5; no clear D gene. V shed 5 bases and J shed 2 bases, with 10 bases lying between them. CDR3 length: 13 amino acids. Germline CDR1 reads SGHRS; CDR2 reads YFSETQ. The CDR3 region has the DNA TGCGCCAGCAGGCCGGATCCACAAGAGACCCAGTACTTC. Residues: CASRPDPQETQYF.

The chain joins TRBV4-2 to TRBJ1-2, with D unresolved. This CDR3 has 14 amino acids. CDR1 is LGHNA, CDR2 YNFKEQ, per germline. The V and J ends lost 0 bases and 8 bases respectively, with 13 bases between them. CDR3 sequence: CASSQDSGDWGYTF. The DNA for the CDR3 is TGTGCCAGCAGCCAAGATTCCGGGGATTGGGGCTACACCTTC.

The chain couples TRBV5-1 to TRBJ2-1; D perhaps matches TRBD1 (6 bases). V was trimmed by 4 bases and J by 1 base, leaving 12 bases between them. Germline lookup yields CDR1 SGHRS and CDR2 YFSETQ. CDR3 length: 15 amino acids. The CDR3: CASSPRDTSYNEQFF. In DNA, the CDR3 is TGCGCCAGCAGCCCCCGGGACACATCCTACAATGAGCAGTTCTTC.

This clonotype was picked up one time. The rearrangement joins TRBV27 to TRBJ2-1, with D perhaps matching TRBD2 (6 bases). V lost 5 bases and J 2 bases, leaving 13 bases between the germline ends. Germline CDR1 is MNHEY and CDR2 is SMNVEV (reference sequence). The CDR3 extends over 15 amino acids. The CDR3 nucleotides read TGTGCCAGCAGTGTGTTAGCGGATACCTACAATGAGCAGTTCTTC. It is translated as CASSVLADTYNEQFF.

This clonotype occurred many times. The rearrangement uses TRBV7-2 and TRBJ2-4; weak D call: TRBD1 (5 bases). Germline V gene data show CDR1 as SGHTA and CDR2 as FQGNSA. Between the trimmed V and J ends, which lost 6 bases and 1 base, there was a span of 10 bases. The CDR3 has 14 amino acids. The CDR3 region has the DNA TGTGCCAGCAGACCTCAGGGCGCCAAAAACATTCAGTACTTC. This translates into CASRPQGAKNIQYF.